A single sample gave rise to the 2 T cell receptor beta chains below, sequenced in a study of cytomegalovirus exposure and HLA in healthy donors. TCRdb keeps only in-frame clones here, not all; method: immunoSEQ multiplex PCR. This sample has about 220,000 clones, with over 70% found just once. The sample was PBMCs. These receptors were taken from a woman aged 25 to 39 in good health and CMV-seropositive.

The chain is built from TRBV6-5 and TRBJ2-1; 8 bases line up with TRBD2. With V trimmed by 2 bases and J by 8 bases, 5 bases remained unmatched. The CDR3 covers 14 residues. Per germline, CDR1 MNHEY and CDR2 SVGAGI. The CDR3 region has the DNA TGTGCCAGCAGTTACGGGGCTAGCGGGCATGAGCAGTTCTTC. This translates into CASSYGASGHEQFF.

The chain is built from TRBV18 and TRBJ1-2; TRBD1 might be the D (6 bases). Trimming pared 8 bases from V and 7 bases from J, leaving 17 bases between. From germline, CDR1 is KGHSH and CDR2 LQKENI. This CDR3 region has 13 residues. The CDR3 region is CASLGGGPGGYTF. The CDR3 DNA follows: TGTGCCAGCCTTGGCGGGGGCCCGGGTGGCTACACCTTC.